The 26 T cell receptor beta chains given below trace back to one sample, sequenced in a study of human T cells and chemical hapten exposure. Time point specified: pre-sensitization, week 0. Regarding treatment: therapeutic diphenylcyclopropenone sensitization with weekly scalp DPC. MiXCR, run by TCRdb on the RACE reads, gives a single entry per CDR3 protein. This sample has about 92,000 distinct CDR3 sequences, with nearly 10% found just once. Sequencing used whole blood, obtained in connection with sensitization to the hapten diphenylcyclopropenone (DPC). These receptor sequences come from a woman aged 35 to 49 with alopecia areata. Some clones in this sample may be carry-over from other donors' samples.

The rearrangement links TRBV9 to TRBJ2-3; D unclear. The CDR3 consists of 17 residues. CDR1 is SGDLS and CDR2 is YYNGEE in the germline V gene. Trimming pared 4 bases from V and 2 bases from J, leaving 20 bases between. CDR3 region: CASSSNLQSKSTDTQYF. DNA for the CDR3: TGTGCCAGCAGCTCTAACCTCCAGTCTAAATCCACAGATACGCAGTATTTT.

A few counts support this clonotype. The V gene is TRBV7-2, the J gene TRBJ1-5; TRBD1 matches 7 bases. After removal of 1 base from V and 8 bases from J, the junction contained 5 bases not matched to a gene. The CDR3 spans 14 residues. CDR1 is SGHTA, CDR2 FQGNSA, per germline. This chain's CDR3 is CASSLDRGGKPQHF. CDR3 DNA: TGTGCCAGCAGCTTAGATCGAGGGGGCAAGCCCCAGCATTTT. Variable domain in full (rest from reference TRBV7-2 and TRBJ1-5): GAGVSQSPSNKVTEKGKDVELRCDPISGHTALYWYRQSLGQGLEFLIYFQGNSAPDKSGLPSDRFSAERTGGSVSTLTIQRTQQEDSAVYLCASSLDRGGKPQHFGDGTRLSIL.

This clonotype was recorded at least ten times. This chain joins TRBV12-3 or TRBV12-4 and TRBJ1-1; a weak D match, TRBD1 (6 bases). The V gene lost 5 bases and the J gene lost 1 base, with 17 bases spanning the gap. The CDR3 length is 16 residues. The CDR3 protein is CASSRGQLHGNTEAFF. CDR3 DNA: TGTGCCAGCAGTCGCGGACAGTTGCATGGGAACACTGAAGCTTTCTTT.

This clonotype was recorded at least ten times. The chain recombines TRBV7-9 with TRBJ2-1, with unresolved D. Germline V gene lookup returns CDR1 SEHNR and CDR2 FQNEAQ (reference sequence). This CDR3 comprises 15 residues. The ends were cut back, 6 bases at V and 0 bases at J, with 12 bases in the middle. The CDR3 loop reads CASSRHSASYNEQFF. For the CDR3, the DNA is TGTGCCAGCAGTCGCCACAGCGCCTCCTACAATGAGCAGTTCTTC.

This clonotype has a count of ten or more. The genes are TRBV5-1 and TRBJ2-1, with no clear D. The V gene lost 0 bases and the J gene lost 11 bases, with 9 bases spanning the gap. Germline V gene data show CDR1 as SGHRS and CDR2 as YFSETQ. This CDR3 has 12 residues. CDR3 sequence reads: CASSLAARQQFF. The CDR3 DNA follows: TGCGCCAGCAGCTTGGCGGCCCGCCAGCAGTTCTTC.

CDR3 sequence: CASSQSYAGLVPVSYNSPLHF. The CDR3 DNA reads as TGCGCCAGCAGTCAATCCTACGCGGGCTTGGTCCCCGTCTCCTATAATTCACCCCTCCACTTT. This chain uses TRBV23-1 with TRBJ1-6; D is undetermined. TRBV23-1 is an open reading frame, and its role is uncertain. The CDR3 has 21 amino acids. V dropped 0 bases and J dropped 0 bases, with 21 bases sitting between them.

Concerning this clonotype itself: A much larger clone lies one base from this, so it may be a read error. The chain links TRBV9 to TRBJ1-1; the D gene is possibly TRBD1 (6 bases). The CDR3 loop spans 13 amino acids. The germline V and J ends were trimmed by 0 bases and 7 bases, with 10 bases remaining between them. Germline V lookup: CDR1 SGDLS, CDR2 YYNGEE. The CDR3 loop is CASSVVGGGEAFF. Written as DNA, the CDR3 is TGTGCCAGCAGCGTAGTCGGGGGCGGTGAAGCTTTCTTT.

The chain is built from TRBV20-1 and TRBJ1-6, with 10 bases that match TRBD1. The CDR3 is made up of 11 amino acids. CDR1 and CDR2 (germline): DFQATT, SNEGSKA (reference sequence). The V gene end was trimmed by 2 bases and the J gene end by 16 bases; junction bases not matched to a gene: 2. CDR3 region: CSARPGQGLHF. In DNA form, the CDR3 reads TGCAGTGCTAGACCGGGACAGGGGCTCCACTTT.

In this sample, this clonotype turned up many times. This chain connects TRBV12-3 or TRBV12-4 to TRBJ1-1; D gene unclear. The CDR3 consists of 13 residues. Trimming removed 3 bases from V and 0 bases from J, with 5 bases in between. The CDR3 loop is CASSLILNTEAFF. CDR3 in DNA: TGTGCCAGCAGTTTGATCTTGAACACTGAAGCTTTCTTT.

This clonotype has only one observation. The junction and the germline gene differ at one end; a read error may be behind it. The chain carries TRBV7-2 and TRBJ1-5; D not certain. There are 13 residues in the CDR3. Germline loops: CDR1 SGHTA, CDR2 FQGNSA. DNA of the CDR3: TGTGCCACCAGCGTACGAGGGCAGCAGCCCCAGCATTTT. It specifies CATSVRGQQPQHF.

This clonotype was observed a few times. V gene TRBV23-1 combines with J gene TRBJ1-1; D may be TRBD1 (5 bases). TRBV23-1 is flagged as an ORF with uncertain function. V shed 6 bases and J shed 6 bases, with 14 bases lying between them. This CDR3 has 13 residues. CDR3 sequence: CASSVRDAPEAFF. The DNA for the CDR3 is TGCGCCAGCAGCGTTAGGGACGCCCCTGAAGCTTTCTTT.

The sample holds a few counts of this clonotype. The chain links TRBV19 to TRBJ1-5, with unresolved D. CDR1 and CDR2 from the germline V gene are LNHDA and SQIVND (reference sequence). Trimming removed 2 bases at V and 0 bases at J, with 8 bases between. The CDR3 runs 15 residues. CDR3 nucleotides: TGTGCCAGTAGTATAAAGGTTTATAGCAATCAGCCCCAGCATTTT. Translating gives CASSIKVYSNQPQHF.

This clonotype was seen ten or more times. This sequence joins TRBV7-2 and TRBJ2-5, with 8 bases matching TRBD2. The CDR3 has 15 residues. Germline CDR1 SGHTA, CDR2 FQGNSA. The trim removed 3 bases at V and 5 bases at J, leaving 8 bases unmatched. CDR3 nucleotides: TGTGCCAGCAGCTTCGGGGGGGCTCGCAGGGAGACCCAGTACTTC. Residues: CASSFGGARRETQYF.

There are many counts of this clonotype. The CDR3 region has the DNA TGTGCCAGCGGCTCGGCAGGGGGAATTAGCTCCTACGAGCAGTACTTC. It specifies CASGSAGGISSYEQYF. This chain connects TRBV28 to TRBJ2-7; 7 bases are a match to TRBD1. The germline V gene encodes CDR1 MDHEN and CDR2 SYDVKM. The junction had 13 bases not matched to a gene; V was cut back by 8 bases and J by 0 bases. The length of the CDR3 is 16 residues. Looking up the rest from reference TRBV28 and TRBJ2-7 gives the full variable domain: DVKVTQSSRYLVKRTGEKVFLECVQDMDHENMFWYRQDPGLGLRLIYFSYDVKMKEKGDIPEGYSVSREKKERFSLILESASTNQTSMYLCASGSAGGISSYEQYFGPGTRLTVT.

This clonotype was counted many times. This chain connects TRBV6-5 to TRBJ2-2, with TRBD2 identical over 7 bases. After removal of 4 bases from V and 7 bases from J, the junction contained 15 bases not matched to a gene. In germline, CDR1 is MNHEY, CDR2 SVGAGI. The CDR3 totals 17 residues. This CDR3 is CASSFLPGRENGGELFF. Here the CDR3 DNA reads TGTGCCAGCAGTTTCCTCCCCGGGCGGGAGAATGGCGGGGAGCTGTTTTTT.

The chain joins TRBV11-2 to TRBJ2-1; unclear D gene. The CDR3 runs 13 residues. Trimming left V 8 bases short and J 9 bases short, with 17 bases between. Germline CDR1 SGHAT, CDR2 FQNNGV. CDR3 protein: CASGPGPTFEQFF. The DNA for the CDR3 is TGTGCCAGCGGACCAGGCCCTACATTTGAGCAGTTCTTC. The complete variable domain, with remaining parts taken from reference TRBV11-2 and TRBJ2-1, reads EAGVAQSPRYKIIEKRQSVAFWCNPISGHATLYWYQQILGQGPKLLIQFQNNGVVDDSQLPKDRFSAERLKGVDSTLKIQPAKLEDSAVYLCASGPGPTFEQFFGPGTRLTVL.

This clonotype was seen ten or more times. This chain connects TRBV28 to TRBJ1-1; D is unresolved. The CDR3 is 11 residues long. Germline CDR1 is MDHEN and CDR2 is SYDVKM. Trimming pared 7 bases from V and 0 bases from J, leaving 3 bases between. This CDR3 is CASTLNTEAFF. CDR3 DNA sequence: TGTGCCAGCACCTTGAACACTGAAGCTTTCTTT.

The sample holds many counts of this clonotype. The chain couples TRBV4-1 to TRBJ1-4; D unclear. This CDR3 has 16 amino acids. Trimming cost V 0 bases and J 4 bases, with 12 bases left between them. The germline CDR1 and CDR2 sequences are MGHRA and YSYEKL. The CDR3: CASSQEFNYRNEKLFF. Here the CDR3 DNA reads TGCGCCAGCAGCCAAGAGTTCAACTACCGTAATGAAAAACTGTTTTTT.

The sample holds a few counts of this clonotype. As DNA, the CDR3 is TGTGCCAGCAGCTTACGTGCGAGGGATGAGCAGTTCTTC. Residues: CASSLRARDEQFF. The rearrangement uses TRBV7-2 and TRBJ2-1; maybe TRBD2 (5 bases). This CDR3 is built from 13 residues. Germline values: CDR1 SGHTA, CDR2 FQGNSA. Trimming removed 2 bases from V and 8 bases from J, with 10 bases in between.

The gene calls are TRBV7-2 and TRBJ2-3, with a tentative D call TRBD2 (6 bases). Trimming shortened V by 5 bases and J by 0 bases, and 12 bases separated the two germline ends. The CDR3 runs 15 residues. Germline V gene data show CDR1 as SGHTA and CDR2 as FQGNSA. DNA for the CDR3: TGTGCCAGCAGCAAAGCGGGCCAAAGCACAGATACGCAGTATTTT. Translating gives CASSKAGQSTDTQYF.

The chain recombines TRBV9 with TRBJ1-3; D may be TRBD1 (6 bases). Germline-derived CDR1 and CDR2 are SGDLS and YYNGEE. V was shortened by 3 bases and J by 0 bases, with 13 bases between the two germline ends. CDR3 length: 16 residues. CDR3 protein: CASSASQGGSGNTIYF. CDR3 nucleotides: TGTGCCAGCAGCGCCTCACAGGGAGGCTCTGGAAACACCATATATTTT.

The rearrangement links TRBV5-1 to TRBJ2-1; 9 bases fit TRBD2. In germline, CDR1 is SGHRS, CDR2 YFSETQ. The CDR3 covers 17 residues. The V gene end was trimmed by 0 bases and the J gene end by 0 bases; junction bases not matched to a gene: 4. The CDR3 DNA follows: TGCGCCAGCAGCTTGGGGGGGACTAGCCGCTCCTACAATGAGCAGTTCTTC. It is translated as CASSLGGTSRSYNEQFF.

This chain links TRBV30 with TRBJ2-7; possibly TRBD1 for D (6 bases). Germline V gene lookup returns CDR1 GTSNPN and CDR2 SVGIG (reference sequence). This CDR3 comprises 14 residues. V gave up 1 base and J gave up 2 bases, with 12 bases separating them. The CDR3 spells CAWSGQVKTYEQYF. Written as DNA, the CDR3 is TGTGCCTGGAGTGGACAGGTGAAAACCTACGAGCAGTACTTC.

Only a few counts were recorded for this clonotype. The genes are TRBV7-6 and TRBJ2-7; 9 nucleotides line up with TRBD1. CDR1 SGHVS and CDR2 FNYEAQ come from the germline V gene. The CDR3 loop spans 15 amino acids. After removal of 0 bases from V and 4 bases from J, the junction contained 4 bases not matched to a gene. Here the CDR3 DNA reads TGTGCCAGCAGCTTAGCGCTTGGACAGGGGTACGAGCAGTACTTC. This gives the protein CASSLALGQGYEQYF.

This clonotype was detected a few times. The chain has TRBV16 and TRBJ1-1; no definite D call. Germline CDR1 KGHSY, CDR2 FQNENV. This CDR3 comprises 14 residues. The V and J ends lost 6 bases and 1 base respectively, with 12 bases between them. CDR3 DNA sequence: TGTGCCAGCAGTCGGGGTTTGGGGAACACTGAAGCTTTCTTT. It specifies CASSRGLGNTEAFF.

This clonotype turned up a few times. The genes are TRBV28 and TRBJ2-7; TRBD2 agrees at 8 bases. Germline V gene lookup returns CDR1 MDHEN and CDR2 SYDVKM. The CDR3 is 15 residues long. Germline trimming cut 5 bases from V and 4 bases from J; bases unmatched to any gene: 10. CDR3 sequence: CASSTAGGGWYEQYF. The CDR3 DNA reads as TGTGCCAGCAGTACCGCCGGGGGGGGCTGGTACGAGCAGTACTTC.